Detailed here is one T cell receptor (beta chain). The target antigen is unknown. This CDR3 is built from 14 residues. Trimming removed 1 base at V and 5 bases at J, with 9 bases between. Germline V gives CDR1 LNHDA, CDR2 SQIVND (reference sequence). The data were produced by immunoSEQ multiplex PCR, yet TCRdb's version contains in-frame clones alone and is incomplete. The sample holds tens of thousands of clones, around 89% seen once. These data originate in a study of OX40 agonist ivuxolimab in advanced cancers. Study at large: Dose-escalation patients had hepatocellular carcinoma, melanoma, renal cell or head and neck cancer. Prior anti-PD-1, anti-PD-L1 or anti-CTLA-4 therapy was allowed; 40% to 50% had some.

Patients were ruled out by autoimmune disease history or systemic immunosuppression. Study-wide points: Fewer expanded clones were found on average in CD4+ than in CD8+ T cells.

This clonotype was obtained from an adult with an advanced solid tumor such as melanoma, head and neck, liver or kidney cancer. The rearrangement uses TRBV19 and TRBJ1-5; no definite D call. The source was CD4+ or CD8+ T cells sorted from blood, collected in a trial of the OX40 agonist ivuxolimab. The CDR3 is CASSIGQLYQPQHF. The CDR3 DNA sequence: TGTGCCAGTAGTATAGGGCAGCTATATCAGCCCCAGCATTTT.